This note documents a single TCR beta chain sequence. No antigen is known for it. A read error is possible here, since a much larger clone lies one base away. After removal of 6 bases from V and 2 bases from J, the junction contained 8 bases not matched to a gene. The germline V gene has CDR1 SGHTA and CDR2 FQGNSA. The CDR3 runs 15 residues. The sample originates from a study of T cell repertoires in cytomegalovirus infection. Study-wide points: The ex vivo response was dominated by HLA-C-restricted CMV-specific TCR beta clonotypes.

From the reads, TCRdb called clonotypes with MiXCR, one entry per CDR3 protein. This table holds under 300,000 distinct CDR3 sequences, roughly an eighth found once. Sequencing was carried out using PBMCs. The clonotype originates from a human donor in good health (CMV status not recorded). Some clones in this sample may be carry-over from other donors' samples. This chain connects TRBV7-2 to TRBJ2-3, with 7 positions matching TRBD1. CDR3 in DNA: TGTGCCAGCAGGCCCGGGACAGACCCCACAGATACGCAGTATTTT. It is translated as CASRPGTDPTDTQYF.